These 10 T cell receptor beta chains were all obtained from the same sample, sequenced in a study of blood T cell repertoires in COVID-19. The method was immunoSEQ multiplex PCR; TCRdb's version includes in-frame clones alone and lacks a portion of them. The sample has 250,000 or so clones; approximately 90% are singletons. Sequencing input: PBMCs or T cells enriched from blood (not recorded which). The receptors originated from a man between 35 and 55 years old who had been exposed to COVID-19.

About this clone itself: The sample carries other DNA sequences with the same CDR3. J is TRBJ1-2 and V is TRBV28; no reliable D call. Trimming took 2 bases from V and 1 from J, leaving 5 bases between them. Germline assignment: CDR1 MDHEN and CDR2 SYDVKM. The CDR3 runs to 13 residues. The CDR3 region has the DNA TGTGCCAGCAGTTTAGGCGGTAACTATGGCTACACCTTC. Amino acid sequence: CASSLGGNYGYTF.

This chain connects TRBV28 to TRBJ1-5; D is undetermined. There are 11 residues in the CDR3. V lost 5 bases and J lost 5, with 4 bases in between. The germline gives CDR1 MDHEN, CDR2 SYDVKM. The CDR3 region has the DNA TGTGCCAGCAGTGTCGATCAGCCCCAGCATTTT. This sequence encodes CASSVDQPQHF. Supplemented by reference TRBV28 and TRBJ1-5, the full variable domain reads DVKVTQSSRYLVKRTGEKVFLECVQDMDHENMFWYRQDPGLGLRLIYFSYDVKMKEKGDIPEGYSVSREKKERFSLILESASTNQTSMYLCASSVDQPQHFGDGTRLSIL.

This sequence joins TRBV5-4 and TRBJ2-3; D unresolved. Germline-derived CDR1 and CDR2 are SGHNT and YYREEE (reference sequence). V dropped 4 bases and J dropped 5 bases, with 11 bases sitting between them. This CDR3 is built from 13 residues. The CDR3 region is CASSRVVGDTQYF. CDR3 DNA: TGTGCCAGCAGCCGGGTAGTTGGAGATACGCAGTATTTT.

The rearrangement uses TRBV5-1 and TRBJ1-3; weak D call: TRBD1 (5 bases). Trimming took off 5 bases at V and 0 bases at J, with 12 bases between the two ends. Germline assignment: CDR1 SGHRS and CDR2 YFSETQ. The CDR3 covers 15 residues. For the CDR3, the DNA is TGCGCCAGCAGACCCACGGGGGACTCTGGAAACACCATATATTTT. Translating gives CASRPTGDSGNTIYF.

The chain is built from TRBV10-1 and TRBJ2-1; tentatively, D is TRBD1 (5 bases). With 0 bases removed from V and 0 bases from J, the gap between germline ends came to 9 bases. Germline CDR1 WNHNN, CDR2 SYGVQD (reference sequence). CDR3 length: 16 amino acids. CDR3 coding DNA: TGCGCCAGCAGTGAGTCGGTAGACAGCTCCTACAATGAGCAGTTCTTC. This sequence encodes CASSESVDSSYNEQFF.

This chain links TRBV29-1 with TRBJ1-2; 10 bases are shared with TRBD1. The CDR3 extends over 14 amino acids. CDR1 is SQVTM, CDR2 ANQGSEA, per germline. J lost 3 bases, V lost 4 bases, and 5 bases had no gene match. CDR3 nucleotide sequence: TGCAGCGTTGGAGGGACAGGGGCCTACTATGGCTACACCTTC. It codes for CSVGGTGAYYGYTF.

This clone was detected only once. This chain joins TRBV7-2 and TRBJ2-4; D gene unclear. This CDR3 is 15 amino acids long. Per germline, CDR1 SGHTA and CDR2 FQGNSA. V shed 2 bases and J shed 5 bases, with 13 bases lying between them. The CDR3 DNA is TGTGCCAGCAGCTTAACGGAGCTTAGTCAAAACATTCAGTACTTC. Protein: CASSLTELSQNIQYF. Full variable domain (outside the CDR3, taken from reference TRBV7-2 and TRBJ2-4): GAGVSQSPSNKVTEKGKDVELRCDPISGHTALYWYRQSLGQGLEFLIYFQGNSAPDKSGLPSDRFSAERTGGSVSTLTIQRTQQEDSAVYLCASSLTELSQNIQYFGAGTRLSVL.

The chain combines TRBV6-2 or TRBV6-3 with TRBJ2-7; D gene ambiguous. The CDR3 is made up of 11 amino acids. V lost 0 bases and J lost 7, with 4 bases in between. Germline CDR1 is MNHEY and CDR2 is SVGEGT. CDR3 coding DNA: TGTGCCAGCAGTTACTCGGAGGAGCAGTACTTC. Its translation: CASSYSEEQYF.

This clone appeared a single time. Additional DNA sequences in this sample encode the identical CDR3. The chain employs TRBV30 and TRBJ2-7, with D unclear. The germline gives CDR1 GTSNPN, CDR2 SVGIG (reference sequence). V shed 0 bases and J shed 3 bases, with 3 bases lying between them. The CDR3 is 11 amino acids. The CDR3 reads CAWSVLYEQYF. The CDR3 coding sequence is TGTGCCTGGAGTGTCCTCTACGAGCAGTACTTC. The entire variable domain, with the rest obtained from reference TRBV30 and TRBJ2-7, is as follows: SQTIHQWPATLVQPVGSPLSLECTVEGTSNPNLYWYRQAAGRGLQLLFYSVGIGQISSEVPQNLSASRPQDRQFILSSKKLLLSDSGFYLCAWSVLYEQYFGPGTRLTVT.

The rearrangement links TRBV9 to TRBJ1-2; tentative D call: TRBD1 (5 bases). The CDR3 extends over 15 amino acids. V was trimmed by 0 bases and J by 4 bases, leaving 13 bases between them. The germline gives CDR1 SGDLS, CDR2 YYNGEE. CDR3 DNA sequence: TGTGCCAGCAGCGTAGCTCCCAGGGATGGCTATGGCTACACCTTC. Translation: CASSVAPRDGYGYTF. The full variable domain, with the rest looked up from reference TRBV9 and TRBJ1-2, is DSGVTQTPKHLITATGQRVTLRCSPRSGDLSVYWYQQSLDQGLQFLIQYYNGEERAKGNILERFSAQQFPDLHSELNLSSLELGDSALYFCASSVAPRDGYGYTFGSGTRLTVV.